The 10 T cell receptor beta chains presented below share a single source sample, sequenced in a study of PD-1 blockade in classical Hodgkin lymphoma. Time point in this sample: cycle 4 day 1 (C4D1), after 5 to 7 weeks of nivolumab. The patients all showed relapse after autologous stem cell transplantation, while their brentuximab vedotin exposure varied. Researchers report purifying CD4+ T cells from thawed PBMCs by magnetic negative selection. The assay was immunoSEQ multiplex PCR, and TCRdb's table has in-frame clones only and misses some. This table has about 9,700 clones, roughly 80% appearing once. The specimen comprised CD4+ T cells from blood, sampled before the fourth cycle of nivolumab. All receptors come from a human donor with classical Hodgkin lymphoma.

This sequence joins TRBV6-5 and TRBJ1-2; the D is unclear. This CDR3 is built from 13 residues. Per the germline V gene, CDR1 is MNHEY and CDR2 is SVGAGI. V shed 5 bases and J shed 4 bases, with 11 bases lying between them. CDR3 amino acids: CASSLQPTYGYTF. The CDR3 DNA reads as TGTGCCAGCAGTCTCCAGCCAACCTATGGCTACACCTTC.

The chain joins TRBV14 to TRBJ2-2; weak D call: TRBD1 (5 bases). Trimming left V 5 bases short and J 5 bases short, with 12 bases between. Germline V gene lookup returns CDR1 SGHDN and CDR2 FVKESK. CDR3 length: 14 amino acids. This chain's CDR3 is CASSWGRVTGELFF. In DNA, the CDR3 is TGTGCCAGCAGCTGGGGCAGGGTAACCGGGGAGCTGTTTTTT.

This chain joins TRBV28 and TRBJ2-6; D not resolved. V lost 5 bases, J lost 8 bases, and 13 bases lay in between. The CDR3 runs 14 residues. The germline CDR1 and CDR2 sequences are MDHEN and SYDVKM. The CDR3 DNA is TGTGCCAGCAGTCCTAACGAGTTGCCCAACGTCCTGACTTTC. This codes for CASSPNELPNVLTF.

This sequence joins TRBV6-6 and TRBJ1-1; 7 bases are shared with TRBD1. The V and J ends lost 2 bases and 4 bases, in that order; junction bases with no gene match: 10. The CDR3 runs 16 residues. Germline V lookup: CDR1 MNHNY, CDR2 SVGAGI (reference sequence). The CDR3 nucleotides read TGTGCCAGCAGTTACCAACCATCACAGGGGCTCACTGAAGCTTTCTTT. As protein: CASSYQPSQGLTEAFF.

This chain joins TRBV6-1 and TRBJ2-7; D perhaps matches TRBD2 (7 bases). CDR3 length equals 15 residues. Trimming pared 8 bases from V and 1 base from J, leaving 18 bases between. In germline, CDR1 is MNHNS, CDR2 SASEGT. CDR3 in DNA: TGTGCCAGCGGGGGACTACAGGGTGGGTCCTACGAGCAGTACGTC. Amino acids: CASGGLQGGSYEQYV.

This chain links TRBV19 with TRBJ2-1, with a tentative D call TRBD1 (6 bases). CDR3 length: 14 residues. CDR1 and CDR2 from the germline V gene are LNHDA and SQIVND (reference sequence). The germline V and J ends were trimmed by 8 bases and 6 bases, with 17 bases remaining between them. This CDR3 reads CASGNREVGNEQFF. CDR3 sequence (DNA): TGTGCCAGTGGGAACAGGGAAGTTGGCAATGAGCAGTTCTTC.

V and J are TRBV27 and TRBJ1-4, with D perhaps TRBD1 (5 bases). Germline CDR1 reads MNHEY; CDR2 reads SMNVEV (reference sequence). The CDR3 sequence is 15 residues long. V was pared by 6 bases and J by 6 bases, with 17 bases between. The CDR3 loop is CASRRDSGGYEKLFF. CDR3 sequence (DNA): TGTGCCAGCAGACGGGACTCCGGCGGGTATGAAAAACTGTTTTTT.

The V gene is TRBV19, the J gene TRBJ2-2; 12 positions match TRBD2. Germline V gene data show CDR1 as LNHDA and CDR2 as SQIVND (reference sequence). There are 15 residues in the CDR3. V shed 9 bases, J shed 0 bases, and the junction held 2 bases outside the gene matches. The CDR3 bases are TGTGCCAGCGGACTAGCGGGGCCGAACACCGGGGAGCTGTTTTTT. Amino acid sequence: CASGLAGPNTGELFF.

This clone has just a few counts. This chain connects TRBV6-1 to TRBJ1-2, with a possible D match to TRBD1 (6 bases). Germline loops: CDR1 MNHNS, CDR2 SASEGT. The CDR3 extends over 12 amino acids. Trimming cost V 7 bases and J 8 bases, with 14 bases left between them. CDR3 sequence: CASKGGGRGYTF. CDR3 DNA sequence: TGTGCCAGCAAGGGAGGGGGTAGGGGCTACACCTTC.

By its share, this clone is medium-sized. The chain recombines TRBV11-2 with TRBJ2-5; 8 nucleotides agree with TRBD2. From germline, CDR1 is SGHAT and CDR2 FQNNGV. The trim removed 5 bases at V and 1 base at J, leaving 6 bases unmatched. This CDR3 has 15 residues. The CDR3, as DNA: TGTGCCAGCAGCCTGACGGGGGGGATCCAAGAGACCCAGTACTTC. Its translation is CASSLTGGIQETQYF. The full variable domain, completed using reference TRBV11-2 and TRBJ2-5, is EAGVAQSPRYKIIEKRQSVAFWCNPISGHATLYWYQQILGQGPKLLIQFQNNGVVDDSQLPKDRFSAERLKGVDSTLKIQPAKLEDSAVYLCASSLTGGIQETQYFGPGTRLLVL.